This is a list of T cell receptor beta chains from one sample in a study of blood T cell repertoires in COVID-19. Clones were sequenced by immunoSEQ multiplex PCR, and TCRdb holds only the in-frame ones, with some missing. The data contain some 130,000 clones, about 70% of them singletons. Sequencing was done on a sample of peripheral blood. All receptors derive from a woman in her seventies with acute or convalescent COVID-19. CDR3s include the opening cysteine and the closing phenylalanine or tryptophan. The order of the fields is J gene, clone size, V gene, CDR3 protein. The size entry is marked missing in some rows and otherwise reads once, few, many or a size class.

>TRBJ1-2|NA|TRBV7-2
CASSLGQGDGYTF
>TRBJ1-1|NA|TRBV3-1/TRBV3-2
CASSQRTGGYTEAFF
>TRBJ2-7|NA|TRBV4-3
CASSQSTGGLWYEQYF
>TRBJ2-3|few|TRBV28
CASSPPGQILTDTQYF
>TRBJ1-1|many|TRBV5-6
CASSSPQDTEAFF
>TRBJ1-6|NA|TRBV21-1
CASPGQGAQGSYNSPLHF
>TRBJ2-7|NA|TRBV5-1
CASSIQGDEQYF
>TRBJ2-7|once|TRBV10-2
CASSEAWGRQQYF
>TRBJ1-5|NA|TRBV5-5
CASSITDGVGNQPQHF
>TRBJ2-1|NA|TRBV9
CASSVEGQSFNEQFF
>TRBJ1-2|NA|TRBV6-5
CASSRGKGGGYTF
>TRBJ2-5|NA|TRBV5-4
CASSLQGQETQYF
>TRBJ1-2|NA|TRBV6-5
CASSSRNYGYTF
>TRBJ2-5|few|TRBV7-9
CASSLATGAGETQYF
>TRBJ1-2|few|TRBV5-1
CASSLGTGITRANYGYTF
>TRBJ2-7|few|TRBV29-1
CSVESRWGSLVEQYF
>TRBJ1-4|NA|TRBV7-9
CASSLGTANEKLFF
>TRBJ1-5|NA|TRBV28
CASSLPDRINQPQHF
>TRBJ2-3|NA|TRBV10-3
CAISEFLPGTGGSTDTQYF
>TRBJ2-5|few|TRBV7-8
CASSLGVERRRTQYF
>TRBJ2-5|NA|TRBV7-8
CASSTGLAGETQYF
>TRBJ1-2|few|TRBV4-3
CASSQEWQRLNYGYTF
>TRBJ2-7|NA|TRBV29-1
CSVGGAGTTYEQYF
>TRBJ1-4|NA|TRBV2
CASSLTRDRGGEKLFF
>TRBJ2-2|NA|TRBV5-1
CASSRNIAGDTGELFF
>TRBJ2-3|NA|TRBV30
CAWSTSPPPDTQYF
>TRBJ2-2|once|TRBV5-6
CASSLAEAGELFF
>TRBJ2-1|once|TRBV18
CASSPTRVEQFF
>TRBJ2-7|once|TRBV6-5
CASRVDGSDEQYF
>TRBJ2-1|NA|TRBV11-3
CASSPGLAGVDEQFF
>TRBJ1-5|NA|TRBV30
CAWSDIGDQPQHF
>TRBJ2-1|NA|TRBV27
CASSGSGGLRDHEQFF
>TRBJ1-1|NA|TRBV18
CASSPPSRDSAEAFF
>TRBJ2-1|few|TRBV18
CASSPPPLVLGSYNEQFF
>TRBJ1-5|few|TRBV25-1
CASSEQGSSNQPQHF
>TRBJ1-5|few|TRBV15
CATSVGVNQPQHF
>TRBJ1-2|NA|TRBV2
CASKPGSYGYTF
>TRBJ1-2|NA|TRBV3-1/TRBV3-2
CASSQDPEKGDSNYGYTF
>TRBJ2-7|NA|TRBV13
CASSRGVAAHSYEQYF
>TRBJ1-6|NA|TRBV5-5
CASSHSGGSLSSYNSPLHF
>TRBJ1-1|NA|TRBV5-1
CASSRDSMNTEAFF
>TRBJ1-5|many|TRBV19
CASSISGGENQPQHF
>TRBJ2-5|NA|TRBV29-1
CSVESGVQETQYF
>TRBJ2-4|few|TRBV21-1
CASSREGQTAKNIQYF
>TRBJ2-7|NA|TRBV6-6
CASRPVGRGSYEQYF
>TRBJ2-3|NA|TRBV6-6
CASSYPPQGTDTQYF
>TRBJ1-4|few|TRBV7-6
CASSLVPGSSEKLFF
>TRBJ1-2|NA|TRBV6-2/TRBV6-3
CASSWADRDDYGYTF
>TRBJ1-2|NA|TRBV28
CASREDRPVYGYTF
>TRBJ1-3|NA|TRBV11-2
CASSLVRDSSGNTIYF
>TRBJ1-1|NA|TRBV28
CASSLPRDKLNTEAFF
>TRBJ2-1|NA|TRBV9
CASSPWTGGAGNEQFF
>TRBJ2-3|NA|TRBV20-1
CSAIRSDTQYF
>TRBJ1-2|NA|TRBV10-1
CASSPYGTGFGYTF
>TRBJ2-2|NA|TRBV28
CASSLNSGGELFF
>TRBJ2-5|NA|TRBV9
CASSVGGGLQETQYF